This T cell receptor beta chain was sequenced for a study of identical twins. Study-wide results and limits: While abundant cord blood beta clonotypes carried fewer insertions, memory repertoires showed no such pattern. It was possible that invariant MAIT and iNKT cells partly confounded the zero-insertion analyses. Out-of-frame alpha sequences common to twins were enriched for low generation probability. For monozygotic twins, models underestimated out-of-frame TCR alpha sharing.

The CDR3 runs 15 residues. Germline loops: CDR1 DFQATT, CDR2 SNEGSKA (reference sequence). V dropped 5 bases and J dropped 0; count of bases not matched to a gene: 7. TCRdb passed the 5' RACE reads through MiXCR, listing each CDR3 protein once. The table includes more than 1.5 million distinct CDR3 sequences, under 35% detected once. Details on this clonotype: Its antigen is unidentified.

The rearrangement links TRBV20-1 to TRBJ2-1, with TRBD1 identical over 7 bases. This receptor was taken from a newborn girl in good health. Sample: cord blood. The CDR3 bases are TGCAGTGCTCCCCCACAGGGGCGCTCCTACAATGAGCAGTTCTTC. Its translation is CSAPPQGRSYNEQFF.